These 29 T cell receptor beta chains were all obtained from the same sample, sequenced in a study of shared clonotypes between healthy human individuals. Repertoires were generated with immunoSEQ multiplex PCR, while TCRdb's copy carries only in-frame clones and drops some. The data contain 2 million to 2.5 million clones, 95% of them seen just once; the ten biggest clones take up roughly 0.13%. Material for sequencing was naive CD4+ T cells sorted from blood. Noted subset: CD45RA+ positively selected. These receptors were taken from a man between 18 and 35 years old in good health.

The CDR3 DNA sequence: TGTGCCAGCAGTGAAGCGGTAGGGTCCGGAGAGACCCAGTACTTC. It specifies CASSEAVGSGETQYF. This chain uses TRBV2 with TRBJ2-5; D uncertain. The V end was cut by 0 bases, the J end by 4 bases, with 12 bases between. CDR3 size: 15 residues. Germline V gene data show CDR1 as SNHLY and CDR2 as FYNNEI.

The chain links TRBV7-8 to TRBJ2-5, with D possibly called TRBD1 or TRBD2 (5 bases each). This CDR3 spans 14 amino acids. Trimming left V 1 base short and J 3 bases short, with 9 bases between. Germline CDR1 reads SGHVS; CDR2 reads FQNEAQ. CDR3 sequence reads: CASSLGGRKETQYF. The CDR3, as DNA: TGTGCCAGCAGCTTAGGGGGGAGAAAAGAGACCCAGTACTTC.

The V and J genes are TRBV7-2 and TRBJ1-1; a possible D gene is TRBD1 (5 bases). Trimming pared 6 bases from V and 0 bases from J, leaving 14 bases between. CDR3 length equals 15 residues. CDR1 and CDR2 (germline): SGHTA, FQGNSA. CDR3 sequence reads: CASRPGGVMNTEAFF. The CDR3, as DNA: TGTGCCAGCAGGCCGGGGGGTGTAATGAACACTGAAGCTTTCTTT.

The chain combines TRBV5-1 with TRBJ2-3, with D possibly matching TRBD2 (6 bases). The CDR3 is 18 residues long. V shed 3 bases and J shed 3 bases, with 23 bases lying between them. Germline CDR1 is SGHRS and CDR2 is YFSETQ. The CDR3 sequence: CASSSQRDLYQRTDTQYF. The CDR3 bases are TGCGCCAGCAGCTCACAGAGGGACTTATATCAACGAACAGATACGCAGTATTTT. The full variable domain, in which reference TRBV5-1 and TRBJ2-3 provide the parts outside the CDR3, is KAGVTQTPRYLIKTRGQQVTLSCSPISGHRSVSWYQQTPGQGLQFLFEYFSETQRNKGNFPGRFSGRQFSNSRSEMNVSTLELGDSALYLCASSSQRDLYQRTDTQYFGPGTRLTVL.

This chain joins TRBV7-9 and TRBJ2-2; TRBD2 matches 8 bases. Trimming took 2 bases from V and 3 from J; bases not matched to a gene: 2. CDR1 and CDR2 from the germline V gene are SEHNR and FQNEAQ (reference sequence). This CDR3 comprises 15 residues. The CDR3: CASSLSSGDTGELFF. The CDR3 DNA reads TGTGCCAGCAGCTTAAGTAGCGGGGACACCGGGGAGCTGTTTTTT. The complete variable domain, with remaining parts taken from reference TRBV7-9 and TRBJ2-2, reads DTGVSQNPRHKITKRGQNVTFRCDPISEHNRLYWYRQTLGQGPEFLTYFQNEAQLEKSRLLSDRFSAERPKGSFSTLEIQRTEQGDSAMYLCASSLSSGDTGELFFGEGSRLTVL.

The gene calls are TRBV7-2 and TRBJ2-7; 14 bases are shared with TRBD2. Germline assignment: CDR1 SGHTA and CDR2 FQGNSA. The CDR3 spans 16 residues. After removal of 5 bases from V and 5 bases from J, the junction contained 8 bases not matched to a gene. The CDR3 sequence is CASSPGTSGSSHEQYF. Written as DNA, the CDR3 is TGTGCCAGCAGCCCTGGGACTAGCGGGAGTTCCCACGAGCAGTACTTC.

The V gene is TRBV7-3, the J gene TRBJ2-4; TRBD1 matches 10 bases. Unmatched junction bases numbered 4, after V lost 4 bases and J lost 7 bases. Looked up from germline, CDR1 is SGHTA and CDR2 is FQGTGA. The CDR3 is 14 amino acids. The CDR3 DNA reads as TGTGCCAGCAGCTCCCCGGGACAGGGGAACATTCAGTACTTC. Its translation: CASSSPGQGNIQYF.

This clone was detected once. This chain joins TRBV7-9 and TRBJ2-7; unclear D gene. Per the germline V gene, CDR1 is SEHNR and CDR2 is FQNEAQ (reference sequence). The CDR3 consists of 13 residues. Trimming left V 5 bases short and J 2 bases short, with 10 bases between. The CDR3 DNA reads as TGTGCCAGCAGCGCCCAGGACCCCTACGAGCAGTACTTC. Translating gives CASSAQDPYEQYF.

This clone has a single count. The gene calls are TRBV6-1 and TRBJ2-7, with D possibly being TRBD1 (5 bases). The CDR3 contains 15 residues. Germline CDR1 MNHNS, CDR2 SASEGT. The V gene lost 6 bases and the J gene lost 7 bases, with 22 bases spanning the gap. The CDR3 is CASRMTVTIVTEQYF. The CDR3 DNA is TGTGCCAGCAGGATGACAGTCACGATCGTTACGGAGCAGTACTTC.

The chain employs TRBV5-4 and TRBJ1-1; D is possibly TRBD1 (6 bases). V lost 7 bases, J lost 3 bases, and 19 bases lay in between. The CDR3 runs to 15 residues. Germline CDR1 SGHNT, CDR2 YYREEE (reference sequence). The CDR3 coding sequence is TGTGCCAGCCGTTCCTTAACAGGGTGGGACACTGAAGCTTTCTTT. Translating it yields CASRSLTGWDTEAFF.

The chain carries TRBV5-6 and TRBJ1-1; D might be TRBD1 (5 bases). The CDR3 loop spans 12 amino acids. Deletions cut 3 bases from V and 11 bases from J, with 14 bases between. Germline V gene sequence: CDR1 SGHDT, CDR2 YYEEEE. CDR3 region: CASSSDQGLAFF. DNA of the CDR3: TGTGCCAGCAGCTCGGACCAGGGTCTGGCTTTCTTT.

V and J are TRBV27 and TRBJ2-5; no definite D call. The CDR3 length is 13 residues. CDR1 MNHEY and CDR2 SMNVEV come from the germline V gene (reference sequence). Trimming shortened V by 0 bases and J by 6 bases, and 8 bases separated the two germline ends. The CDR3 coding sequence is TGTGCCAGCAGTTTATCCGGGTTTCAGACCCAGTACTTC. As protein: CASSLSGFQTQYF.

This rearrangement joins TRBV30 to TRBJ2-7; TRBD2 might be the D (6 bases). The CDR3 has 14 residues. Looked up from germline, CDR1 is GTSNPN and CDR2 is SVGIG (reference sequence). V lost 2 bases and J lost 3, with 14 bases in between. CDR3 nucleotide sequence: TGTGCCTGGAGTACCCTTGGGGGGAACTACGAGCAGTACTTC. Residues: CAWSTLGGNYEQYF.

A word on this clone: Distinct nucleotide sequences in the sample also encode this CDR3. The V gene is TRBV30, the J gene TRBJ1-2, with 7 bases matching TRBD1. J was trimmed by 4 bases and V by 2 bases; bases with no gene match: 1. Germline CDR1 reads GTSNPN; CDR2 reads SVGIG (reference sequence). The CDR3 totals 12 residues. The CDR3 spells CAWSWDSYGYTF. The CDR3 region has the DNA TGTGCCTGGAGTTGGGACAGCTATGGCTACACCTTC.

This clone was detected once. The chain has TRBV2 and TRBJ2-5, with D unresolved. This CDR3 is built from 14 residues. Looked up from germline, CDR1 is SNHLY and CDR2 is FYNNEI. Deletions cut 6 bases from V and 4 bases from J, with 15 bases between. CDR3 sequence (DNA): TGTGCCAGCAGGGGGAATAGAAATGGAGAGACCCAGTACTTC. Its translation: CASRGNRNGETQYF.

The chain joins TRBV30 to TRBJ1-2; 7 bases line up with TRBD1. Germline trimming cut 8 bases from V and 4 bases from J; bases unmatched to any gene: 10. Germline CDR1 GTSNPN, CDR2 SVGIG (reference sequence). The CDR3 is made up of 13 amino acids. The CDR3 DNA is TGTGCCATCCATGGGACAGACCCCTATGGCTACACCTTC. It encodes CAIHGTDPYGYTF. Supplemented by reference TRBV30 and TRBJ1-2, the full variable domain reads SQTIHQWPATLVQPVGSPLSLECTVEGTSNPNLYWYRQAAGRGLQLLFYSVGIGQISSEVPQNLSASRPQDRQFILSSKKLLLSDSGFYLCAIHGTDPYGYTFGSGTRLTVV.

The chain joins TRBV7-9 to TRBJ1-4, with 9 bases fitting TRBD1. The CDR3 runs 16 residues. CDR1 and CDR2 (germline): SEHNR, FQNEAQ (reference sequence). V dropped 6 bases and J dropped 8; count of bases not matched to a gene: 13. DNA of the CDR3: TGTGCCAGCAGTTCAGTAAACCCGACAGGGGGAGAAAAACTGTTTTTT. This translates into CASSSVNPTGGEKLFF.

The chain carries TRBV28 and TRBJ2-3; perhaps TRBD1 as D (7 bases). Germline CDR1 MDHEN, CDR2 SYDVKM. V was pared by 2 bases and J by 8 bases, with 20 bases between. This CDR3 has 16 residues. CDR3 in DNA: TGTGCCAGCAGTTTAAGGTTGGAGGGGGCCGAGGGTACGCAGTATTTT. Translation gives CASSLRLEGAEGTQYF.

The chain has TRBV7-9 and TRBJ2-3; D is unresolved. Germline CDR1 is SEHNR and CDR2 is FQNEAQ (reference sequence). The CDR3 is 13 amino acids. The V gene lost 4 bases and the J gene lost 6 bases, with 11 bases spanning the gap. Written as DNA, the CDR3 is TGTGCCAGCAGCTCCCTCCTTACCGATACGCAGTATTTT. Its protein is CASSSLLTDTQYF.

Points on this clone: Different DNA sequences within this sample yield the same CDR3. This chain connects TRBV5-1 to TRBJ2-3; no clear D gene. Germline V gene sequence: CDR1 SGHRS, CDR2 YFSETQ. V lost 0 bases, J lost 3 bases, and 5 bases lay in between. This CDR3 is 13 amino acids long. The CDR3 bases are TGCGCCAGCAGCTTGGAAGGGACAGATACGCAGTATTTT. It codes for CASSLEGTDTQYF. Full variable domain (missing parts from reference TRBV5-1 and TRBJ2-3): KAGVTQTPRYLIKTRGQQVTLSCSPISGHRSVSWYQQTPGQGLQFLFEYFSETQRNKGNFPGRFSGRQFSNSRSEMNVSTLELGDSALYLCASSLEGTDTQYFGPGTRLTVL.

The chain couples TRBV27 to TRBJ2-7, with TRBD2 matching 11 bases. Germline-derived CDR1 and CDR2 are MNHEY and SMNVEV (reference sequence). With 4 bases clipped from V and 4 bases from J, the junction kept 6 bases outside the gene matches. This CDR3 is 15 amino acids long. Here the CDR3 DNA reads TGTGCCAGCAGTTCAGTAGCGGGAGGGGAGTACGAGCAGTACTTC. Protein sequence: CASSSVAGGEYEQYF.

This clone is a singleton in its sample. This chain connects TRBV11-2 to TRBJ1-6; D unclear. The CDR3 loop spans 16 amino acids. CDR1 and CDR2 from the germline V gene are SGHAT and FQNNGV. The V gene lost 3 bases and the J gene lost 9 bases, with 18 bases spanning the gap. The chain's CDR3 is CASSLGDGKVGSPLHF. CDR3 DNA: TGTGCCAGCAGCTTGGGCGACGGAAAGGTCGGTTCACCCCTCCACTTT.

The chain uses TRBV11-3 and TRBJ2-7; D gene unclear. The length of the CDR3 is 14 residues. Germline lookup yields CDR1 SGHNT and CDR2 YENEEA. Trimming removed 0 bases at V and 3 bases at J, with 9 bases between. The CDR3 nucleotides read TGTGCCAGCAGCTTAGATTCGGTCGTCTACGAGCAGTACTTC. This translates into CASSLDSVVYEQYF.

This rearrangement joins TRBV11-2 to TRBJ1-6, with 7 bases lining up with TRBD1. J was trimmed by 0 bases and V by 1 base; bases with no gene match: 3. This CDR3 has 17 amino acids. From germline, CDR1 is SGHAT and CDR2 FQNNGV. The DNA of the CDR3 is TGTGCCAGCAGCTTAGTGGGACAGAGCTCCTATAATTCACCCCTCCACTTT. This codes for CASSLVGQSSYNSPLHF.

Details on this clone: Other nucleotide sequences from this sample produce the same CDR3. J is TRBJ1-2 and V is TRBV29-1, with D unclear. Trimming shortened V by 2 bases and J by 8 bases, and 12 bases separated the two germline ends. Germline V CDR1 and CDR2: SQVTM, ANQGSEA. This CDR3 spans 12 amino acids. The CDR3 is CSVELGVGGYTF. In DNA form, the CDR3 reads TGCAGCGTTGAACTCGGGGTGGGAGGCTACACCTTC. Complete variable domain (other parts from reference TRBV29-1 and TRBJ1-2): SAVISQKPSRDICQRGTSLTIQCQVDSQVTMMFWYRQQPGQSLTLIATANQGSEATYESGFVIDKFPISRPNLTFSTLTVSNMSPEDSSIYLCSVELGVGGYTFGSGTRLTVV.

CDR3 coding DNA: TGTGCCAGCAGCCGAGACAAGACAGGTGGCCTCTCTGGGGCCAACGTCCTGACTTTC. Translation gives CASSRDKTGGLSGANVLTF. This chain links TRBV4-2 with TRBJ2-6; D is possibly TRBD1 (6 bases). Per germline, CDR1 LGHNA and CDR2 YNFKEQ. Trimming took 4 bases from V and 0 from J, leaving 19 bases between them. The CDR3 is made up of 19 amino acids.

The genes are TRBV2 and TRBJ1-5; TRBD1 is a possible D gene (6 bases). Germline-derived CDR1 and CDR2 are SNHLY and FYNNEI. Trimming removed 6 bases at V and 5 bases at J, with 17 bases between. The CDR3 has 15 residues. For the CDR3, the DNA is TGTGCCAGCAGCGGTACAGGGACGGGGGATCAGCCCCAGCATTTT. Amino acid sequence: CASSGTGTGDQPQHF.

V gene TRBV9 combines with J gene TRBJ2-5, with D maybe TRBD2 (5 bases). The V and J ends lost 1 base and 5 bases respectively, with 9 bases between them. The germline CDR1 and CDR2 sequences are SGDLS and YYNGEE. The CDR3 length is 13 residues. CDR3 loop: CASSVSTGETQYF. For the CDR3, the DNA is TGTGCCAGCAGCGTAAGCACGGGGGAGACCCAGTACTTC.

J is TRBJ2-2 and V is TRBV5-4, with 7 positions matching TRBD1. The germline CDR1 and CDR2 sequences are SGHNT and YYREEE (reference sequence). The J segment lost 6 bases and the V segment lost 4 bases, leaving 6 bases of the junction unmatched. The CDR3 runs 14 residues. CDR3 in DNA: TGTGCCAGCAGCCATACGGACAGGTCCGGGGAGCTGTTTTTT. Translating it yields CASSHTDRSGELFF.